Listed below are T cell receptor beta chains from one sample, sequenced in a study of cytomegalovirus exposure and HLA in healthy donors. Measured with immunoSEQ multiplex PCR; TCRdb has only the in-frame clones, and not every one. The table has more than 75,000 clones, over 65% seen once. Material: PBMCs. The origin of the receptors is a man aged 35-49 years in good health and CMV-seropositive. Each CDR3 is given with its conserved first and last residue. Fields, in order: D gene, clone size, J gene, V gene, CDR3 protein, CDR3 DNA. The D gene is left open where the match is weak. Clone size is stated in some rows and not others, as once, few, many or a class when expanded.

D: -; size: -; J: TRBJ1-2; V: TRBV30; CDR3: CAVGQLYGYTF; DNA: TGTGCCGTGGGACAACTCTATGGCTACACCTTC
D: TRBD1; size: -; J: TRBJ2-2; V: TRBV10-3; CDR3: CAIRGGTGVTGELFF; DNA: TGTGCCATCCGAGGGGGGACAGGGGTGACCGGGGAGCTGTTTTTT
D: TRBD1; size: once; J: TRBJ2-7; V: TRBV18; CDR3: CASSPGTGYEQYF; DNA: TGTGCCAGCTCCCCCGGGACAGGCTACGAGCAGTACTTC
D: -; size: -; J: TRBJ2-4; V: TRBV7-2; CDR3: CASSRGTKNIQYF; DNA: TGTGCCAGCAGCCGGGGGACCAAAAACATTCAGTACTTC
D: -; size: -; J: TRBJ2-5; V: TRBV7-9; CDR3: CASSFLVNQETQYF; DNA: TGTGCCAGCAGTTTCCTCGTAAACCAAGAGACCCAGTACTTC
D: TRBD1; size: few; J: TRBJ2-1; V: TRBV12-5; CDR3: CASGSSTGGTLYEQFF; DNA: TGTGCTAGTGGTTCTTCCACAGGGGGGACTCTCTATGAGCAGTTCTTC
D: -; size: -; J: TRBJ2-7; V: TRBV28; CDR3: CASSLRWQGREQYF; DNA: TGTGCCAGCAGTTTAAGGTGGCAGGGTCGGGAGCAGTACTTC
D: TRBD2; size: -; J: TRBJ2-1; V: TRBV9; CDR3: CASSVGVAGGSHSYNEQFF; DNA: TGTGCCAGCAGCGTAGGGGTAGCGGGGGGTAGCCATTCCTACAATGAGCAGTTCTTC
D: -; size: -; J: TRBJ2-2; V: TRBV11-2; CDR3: CASSLVRNTGELFF; DNA: TGTGCCAGCAGCTTAGTTCGGAACACCGGGGAGCTGTTTTTT
D: TRBD1; size: -; J: TRBJ2-7; V: TRBV6-5; CDR3: CASSPTGGVDEQYF; DNA: TGTGCCAGCAGCCCTACAGGGGGCGTCGACGAGCAGTACTTC
D: TRBD1; size: -; J: TRBJ1-2; V: TRBV6-6; CDR3: CASSQTGLYGYTF; DNA: TGTGCCAGCAGTCAGACAGGGCTATATGGCTACACCTTC
D: TRBD1; size: once; J: TRBJ2-5; V: TRBV7-6; CDR3: CASSLETGGAGTQYF; DNA: TGTGCCAGCAGCTTAGAAACAGGGGGCGCCGGGACCCAGTACTTC
D: -; size: -; J: TRBJ2-7; V: TRBV5-1; CDR3: CASSFSRGAAYEQYF; DNA: TGCGCCAGCAGCTTTAGTCGGGGTGCAGCCTACGAGCAGTACTTC
D: -; size: -; J: TRBJ1-2; V: TRBV9; CDR3: CASSAGNYGYTF; DNA: TGTGCCAGCAGCGCAGGGAACTATGGCTACACCTTC
D: -; size: -; J: TRBJ1-2; V: TRBV5-1; CDR3: CASSLGGVGNYGYTF; DNA: TGCGCCAGCAGCTTGGGAGGAGTGGGTAACTATGGCTACACCTTC
D: TRBD1; size: -; J: TRBJ1-1; V: TRBV5-6; CDR3: CASSLGTGLNTEAFF; DNA: TGTGCCAGCAGCCTCGGGACAGGTCTGAACACTGAAGCTTTCTTT
D: -; size: -; J: TRBJ1-1; V: TRBV4-2; CDR3: CASSRGQNTEAFF; DNA: TGTGCCAGCAGCCGCGGACAGAACACTGAAGCTTTCTTT
D: TRBD1; size: -; J: TRBJ1-1; V: TRBV5-1; CDR3: CASSVAQGAEAFF; DNA: TGCGCCAGCAGCGTAGCACAGGGGGCTGAAGCTTTCTTT
D: -; size: few; J: TRBJ2-5; V: TRBV19; CDR3: CASSGGGETQYF; DNA: TGTGCCAGCTCAGGGGGAGGAGAGACCCAGTACTTC
D: -; size: -; J: TRBJ1-4; V: TRBV4-1; CDR3: CASSLGGMNEKLFF; DNA: TGCGCCAGCAGCCTAGGGGGAATGAATGAAAAACTGTTTTTT
D: -; size: -; J: TRBJ2-7; V: TRBV28; CDR3: CASSLTGNEQYF; DNA: TGTGCCAGCAGTTTGACGGGAAACGAGCAGTACTTC
D: -; size: -; J: TRBJ2-7; V: TRBV5-8; CDR3: CASSFHSLYEQYF; DNA: TGTGCCAGCAGCTTTCACAGTCTCTACGAGCAGTACTTC
D: -; size: -; J: TRBJ1-1; V: TRBV5-6; CDR3: CASSSIGQGNTEAFF; DNA: TGTGCCAGCAGCTCAATCGGCCAGGGGAACACTGAAGCTTTCTTT
D: -; size: -; J: TRBJ1-5; V: TRBV11-2; CDR3: CASSLTEMQPQHF; DNA: TGTGCCAGCAGCTTAACTGAGATGCAGCCCCAGCATTTT
D: -; size: -; J: TRBJ1-1; V: TRBV4-3; CDR3: CASSQDAGVNTEAFF; DNA: TGCGCCAGCAGCCAAGATGCAGGGGTCAACACTGAAGCTTTCTTT
D: TRBD1; size: few; J: TRBJ2-1; V: TRBV7-8; CDR3: CASSGWTGGGEQFF; DNA: TGTGCCAGCAGCGGGTGGACAGGGGGCGGTGAGCAGTTCTTC
D: TRBD1; size: -; J: TRBJ2-7; V: TRBV15; CDR3: CATSRDWERDRRSYEQYF; DNA: TGTGCCACCAGCAGAGATTGGGAGAGGGACAGGCGCTCCTACGAGCAGTACTTC
D: -; size: -; J: TRBJ1-6; V: TRBV4-3; CDR3: CASSQVEGANNSPLHF; DNA: TGCGCCAGCAGCCAAGTTGAAGGGGCTAATAATTCACCCCTCCACTTT
D: TRBD1; size: -; J: TRBJ2-1; V: TRBV5-1; CDR3: CASSERQGSGDEQFF; DNA: TGCGCCAGCAGCGAAAGACAGGGGTCTGGCGATGAGCAGTTCTTC
D: TRBD1; size: -; J: TRBJ2-7; V: TRBV9; CDR3: CASSAGQGEDEQYF; DNA: TGTGCCAGCAGCGCGGGACAGGGAGAGGACGAGCAGTACTTC
D: -; size: -; J: TRBJ2-7; V: TRBV2; CDR3: CASSLAGSYEQYF; DNA: TGTGCCAGCAGCCTGGCAGGCTCCTACGAGCAGTACTTC
D: TRBD2; size: few; J: TRBJ2-2; V: TRBV6-5; CDR3: CASSYSSGRATGELFF; DNA: TGTGCCAGCAGTTACTCTAGCGGGAGGGCCACCGGGGAGCTGTTTTTT
D: TRBD1; size: -; J: TRBJ2-2; V: TRBV7-6; CDR3: CASSLEGGQGILTGELFF; DNA: TGTGCCAGCAGCTTAGAAGGCGGACAGGGTATCCTAACCGGGGAGCTGTTTTTT
D: TRBD1; size: -; J: TRBJ2-7; V: TRBV6-5; CDR3: CASTPTGGSYEQYF; DNA: TGTGCCAGCACCCCCACAGGGGGCAGCTACGAGCAGTACTTC
D: -; size: -; J: TRBJ2-3; V: TRBV28; CDR3: CASSQPSGGTDTQYF; DNA: TGTGCCAGCAGCCAACCCTCGGGGGGCACAGATACGCAGTATTTT
D: -; size: -; J: TRBJ2-5; V: TRBV6-6; CDR3: CASSSGAKETQYF; DNA: TGTGCCAGCAGTTCAGGGGCGAAAGAGACCCAGTACTTC
D: -; size: few; J: TRBJ2-7; V: TRBV4-2; CDR3: CASSPGRDSISEQYF; DNA: TGTGCCAGCAGCCCCGGGCGAGACAGCATCTCCGAGCAGTACTTC
D: -; size: -; J: TRBJ1-6; V: TRBV6-6; CDR3: CASSYPREAGNSPLHF; DNA: TGTGCCAGCAGTTACCCCAGGGAGGCTGGTAATTCACCCCTCCACTTT
D: TRBD2; size: -; J: TRBJ2-1; V: TRBV28; CDR3: CASSLLGTSGADEQFF; DNA: TGTGCCAGCAGTTTATTAGGGACTAGCGGAGCCGACGAGCAGTTCTTC
D: -; size: medium-sized; J: TRBJ1-1; V: TRBV11-2; CDR3: CASSLVSGWNTEAFF; DNA: TGTGCCAGCAGCTTAGTTTCGGGTTGGAACACTGAAGCTTTCTTT
D: TRBD1; size: many; J: TRBJ2-7; V: TRBV7-2; CDR3: CASSLRGQGAEEQYF; DNA: TGTGCCAGCAGCTTAAGGGGACAGGGGGCTGAAGAGCAGTACTTC
D: -; size: few; J: TRBJ2-5; V: TRBV19; CDR3: CASSRSMEETQYF; DNA: TGTGCCAGTAGTCGGTCTATGGAAGAGACCCAGTACTTC
D: -; size: few; J: TRBJ1-2; V: TRBV6-1; CDR3: CASSMTRQDYYGYTF; DNA: TGTGCCAGCAGTATGACCCGACAGGACTACTATGGCTACACCTTC
D: -; size: -; J: TRBJ1-5; V: TRBV6-1; CDR3: CASSDRNQPQHF; DNA: TGTGCCAGCAGTGATCGTAATCAGCCCCAGCATTTT
D: TRBD1; size: -; J: TRBJ1-1; V: TRBV5-5; CDR3: CASSWGPDRVEAFF; DNA: TGTGCCAGCAGCTGGGGGCCGGACAGGGTTGAAGCTTTCTTT
D: TRBD2; size: -; J: TRBJ2-1; V: TRBV10-1; CDR3: CASSTSGLISSYNEQFF; DNA: TGCGCCAGCTCGACTAGCGGGTTGATTAGCTCCTACAATGAGCAGTTCTTC
D: -; size: few; J: TRBJ1-2; V: TRBV14; CDR3: CASSRQNYGYTF; DNA: TGTGCCAGCAGCCGCCAGAACTATGGCTACACCTTC
D: -; size: once; J: TRBJ2-1; V: TRBV12-5; CDR3: CASGFSLAYNEQFF; DNA: TGTGCTAGTGGTTTCAGCCTAGCCTACAATGAGCAGTTCTTC
D: -; size: -; J: TRBJ1-2; V: TRBV29-1; CDR3: CSVDSGANGYTF; DNA: TGCAGCGTTGATTCTGGGGCCAATGGCTACACCTTC
D: TRBD1; size: -; J: TRBJ2-7; V: TRBV7-9; CDR3: CASSLGDRDYEQYF; DNA: TGTGCCAGCAGCTTAGGGGACAGGGATTACGAGCAGTACTTC
D: -; size: -; J: TRBJ1-1; V: TRBV7-9; CDR3: CASSPRGSLTEAFF; DNA: TGTGCCAGCAGCCCCCGGGGGAGTCTGACTGAAGCTTTCTTT
D: -; size: -; J: TRBJ2-5; V: TRBV11-2; CDR3: CASSLIEETQYF; DNA: TGTGCCAGCAGCTTAATAGAAGAGACCCAGTACTTC
D: TRBD1; size: -; J: TRBJ2-3; V: TRBV7-6; CDR3: CASSWGQGTDTQYF; DNA: TGTGCCAGCAGCTGGGGACAGGGCACAGATACGCAGTATTTT
D: TRBD1; size: -; J: TRBJ1-3; V: TRBV14; CDR3: CASSRTGVGNTIYF; DNA: TGTGCCAGCAGCCGTACAGGGGTCGGAAACACCATATATTTT